The 13 T cell receptor beta chains below come from one sample, sequenced in a study of cytomegalovirus exposure and HLA in healthy donors. The primer mix had 60 Vbeta and 13 Jbeta primers. Sequenced by immunoSEQ multiplex PCR; TCRdb stores in-frame clones only, minus some. The sample includes some 140,000 clones, about four fifths seen only once; the top ten take 7.7%. Sequencing was performed on PBMCs. All receptors derive from a man aged 30 to 39 in good health and CMV-seropositive.

On this clone: Germline and junction disagree at one end, which may indicate a read error. The chain is built from TRBV7-7 and TRBJ2-5, with D possibly being TRBD2 (5 bases). The CDR3 totals 15 residues. Germline CDR1 is SSHAT and CDR2 is FNYEAQ (reference sequence). The DNA for the CDR3 is TGTGCTAGCAGCTTCAGACGGGATAGTCGAGAGACCCAGTACTTC. Translating gives CASSFRRDSRETQYF.

This chain connects TRBV6-1 to TRBJ2-7; no clear D gene. Germline V gene sequence: CDR1 MNHNS, CDR2 SASEGT. V was clipped by 6 bases and J by 5 bases, with 5 bases between them. The CDR3 length is 10 residues. The CDR3 loop reads CASSSHEQYF. The CDR3 region has the DNA TGTGCCAGCAGCTCTCACGAGCAGTACTTC.

This chain links TRBV2 with TRBJ2-5, with D unclear. The CDR3 is made up of 14 amino acids. Trimming stripped 5 bases from V and 2 bases from J, with 12 bases between. CDR1 is SNHLY, CDR2 FYNNEI, per germline. Here the CDR3 DNA reads TGTGCCAGCAGTATCCAGGCAGTACAAGAGACCCAGTACTTC. It translates to CASSIQAVQETQYF.

The J gene is TRBJ2-7, the V gene TRBV11-3; 10 nucleotides match TRBD1. CDR1 and CDR2 from the germline V gene are SGHNT and YENEEA. The CDR3 sequence is 16 residues long. Unmatched junction bases numbered 8, after V lost 4 bases and J lost 2 bases. CDR3 in DNA: TGTGCCAGCAGCTACCGTGACAGGGGGCGCGCCTACGAGCAGTACTTC. Protein: CASSYRDRGRAYEQYF.

The chain links TRBV5-1 to TRBJ1-2; a possible D gene is TRBD1 (6 bases). CDR3 size: 15 residues. The germline V and J ends were trimmed by 0 bases and 4 bases, with 13 bases remaining between them. CDR1 and CDR2 (germline): SGHRS, YFSETQ. The DNA for the CDR3 is TGCGCCAGCAGCTTGGCCGCAGGGGCGATCTATGGCTACACCTTC. It translates to CASSLAAGAIYGYTF.

This clone was counted a single time. The rearrangement links TRBV6-1 to TRBJ2-7; tentatively, D is TRBD1 (6 bases). Germline V CDR1 and CDR2: MNHNS, SASEGT. V gave up 1 base and J gave up 5 bases, with 12 bases separating them. CDR3 length: 14 amino acids. The CDR3 here is CASSEVGRGHEQYF. The CDR3 nucleotides read TGTGCCAGCAGTGAAGTCGGCAGGGGCCACGAGCAGTACTTC.

The J gene is TRBJ2-3, the V gene TRBV5-1, with unresolved D. This CDR3 spans 12 amino acids. CDR1 and CDR2 from the germline V gene are SGHRS and YFSETQ. The V end was cut by 1 base, the J end by 4 bases, with 4 bases between. The CDR3 DNA sequence: TGCGCCAGCAGCTTGAGCGCAGATACGCAGTATTTT. It specifies CASSLSADTQYF.

This chain joins TRBV6-5 and TRBJ1-5, with D perhaps matching TRBD1 (6 bases). The CDR3 consists of 12 residues. Looked up from germline, CDR1 is MNHEY and CDR2 is SVGAGI. The V and J ends lost 10 bases and 6 bases respectively, with 13 bases between them. Written as DNA, the CDR3 is TGTGCCATAGGGGGAAATGGTCAGCCCCAGCATTTT. As protein: CAIGGNGQPQHF.

This chain connects TRBV6-5 to TRBJ1-5; 9 bases agree with TRBD1. CDR1 and CDR2 (germline): MNHEY, SVGAGI. This CDR3 has 15 amino acids. V gave up 5 bases and J gave up 6 bases; unmatched junction bases: 8. The CDR3 DNA reads as TGTGCCAGCAGTACAACAGGGGGCGCGGGTCAGCCCCAGCATTTT. Protein product: CASSTTGGAGQPQHF.

The rearrangement uses TRBV25-1 and TRBJ2-2; 9 nucleotides line up with TRBD1. With V trimmed by 7 bases and J by 3 bases, 3 bases remained unmatched. The CDR3 runs 14 residues. Germline CDR1 and CDR2: MGHDK and SYGVNS. CDR3 sequence reads: CASIGQGYTGELFF. The CDR3 DNA is TGTGCCAGCATCGGACAGGGGTACACCGGGGAGCTGTTTTTT.

This chain links TRBV18 with TRBJ2-1; D might be TRBD2 (5 bases). CDR1 is KGHSH and CDR2 is LQKENI in the germline V gene. The CDR3 consists of 13 residues. V was clipped by 10 bases and J by 3 bases, with 13 bases between them. CDR3 in DNA: TGTGCCACCTTTAGCGTTCTCTACAATGAGCAGTTCTTC. Protein sequence: CATFSVLYNEQFF.

This clone is a singleton in its sample. The V call is TRBV5-4, the J call TRBJ1-2, with D perhaps TRBD1 (5 bases). This CDR3 is built from 19 residues. The ends were cut back, 0 bases at V and 4 bases at J, with 25 bases in the middle. CDR1 is SGHNT and CDR2 is YYREEE in the germline V gene (reference sequence). The CDR3 nucleotides are TGTGCCAGCAGCTTGGGAATACTTTTGGCGGCGGGGGGGAGCTATGGCTACACCTTC. It translates to CASSLGILLAAGGSYGYTF.

The chain links TRBV2 to TRBJ1-5; D is unclear. Trimming took off 3 bases at V and 3 bases at J, with 12 bases between the two ends. The CDR3 has 15 residues. CDR1 and CDR2 from the germline V gene are SNHLY and FYNNEI. In DNA, the CDR3 is TGTGCCAGCAGTGATACTCGGGGAATCAATCAGCCCCAGCATTTT. It translates to CASSDTRGINQPQHF.